These 24 T cell receptor beta chains came from one sample sequenced in a study of blood T cell repertoires in COVID-19 (TCRdb year 2020). Library method: the immunoSEQ multiplex PCR assay. TCRdb retrieved this table from immuneACCESS and kept in-frame rearrangements only. Not all clones are present; in checked studies, unresolved V genes account for under half, and no reason is known for the remainder. This sample comprises some 340,000 clones, 85% of them detected only once. Approximately 3.6% of the sample belongs to the ten largest clones. Sequencing was carried out using peripheral blood. All receptors come from a young woman with acute or convalescent COVID-19.

This chain uses TRBV2 with TRBJ2-1; tentative D call: TRBD2 (6 bases). Germline V gene lookup returns CDR1 SNHLY and CDR2 FYNNEI. V dropped 7 bases and J dropped 12 bases, with 16 bases sitting between them. This CDR3 has 12 residues. The CDR3 DNA is TGTGCCAGCATTCCTCCCGGGGGACGGCAGTTCTTC. Amino acids: CASIPPGGRQFF.

This clone showed up just once. The genes are TRBV19 and TRBJ1-1, with no clear D. V gave up 5 bases and J gave up 6 bases, with 19 bases separating them. Germline V CDR1 and CDR2: LNHDA, SQIVND (reference sequence). The CDR3 spans 15 residues. In nucleotides, the CDR3 is TGTGCCAGTAGTCCGAAATGGCTGGGAGGCTCTGAAGCTTTCTTT. Translating gives CASSPKWLGGSEAFF. Combining the CDR3 with reference TRBV19 and TRBJ1-1 gives the whole variable domain DGGITQSPKYLFRKEGQNVTLSCEQNLNHDAMYWYRQDPGQGLRLIYYSQIVNDFQKGDIAEGYSVSREKKESFPLTVTSAQKNPTAFYLCASSPKWLGGSEAFFGQGTRLTVV.

This chain uses TRBV11-3 with TRBJ1-2; tentative D call: TRBD1 (5 bases). This CDR3 is 15 amino acids long. Deletions cut 4 bases from V and 2 bases from J, with 14 bases between. Germline values: CDR1 SGHNT, CDR2 YENEEA. The CDR3 nucleotides read TGTGCCAGCAGCTCCCGGACACGAGTAAACTATGGCTACACCTTC. As protein: CASSSRTRVNYGYTF.

This sequence joins TRBV5-1 and TRBJ1-1; 7 nucleotides match TRBD1. V lost 3 bases to trimming and J lost 3 bases; unmatched junction nucleotides: 11. The CDR3 has 16 residues. From germline, CDR1 is SGHRS and CDR2 YFSETQ. CDR3 nucleotides: TGCGCCAGCAGCTGGGGGGATATAGACAGGGACACTGAAGCTTTCTTT. Protein: CASSWGDIDRDTEAFF.

In its sample, this clone was seen once. The V gene is TRBV4-1, the J gene TRBJ2-7, with no clear D. The germline V gene has CDR1 MGHRA and CDR2 YSYEKL. V was pared by 0 bases and J by 2 bases, with 14 bases between. CDR3 length equals 16 residues. DNA for the CDR3: TGCGCCAGCAGCCAAGACCTCTTTACTGAAACCTACGAGCAGTACTTC. Translated, it gives CASSQDLFTETYEQYF.

This clone was seen many times. The same CDR3 arises from other DNA sequences in this sample as well. This sequence joins TRBV7-3 and TRBJ2-3; 8 nucleotides line up with TRBD2. This CDR3 has 14 amino acids. Germline V gives CDR1 SGHTA, CDR2 FQGTGA. The V and J ends lost 4 bases and 3 bases, in that order; junction bases with no gene match: 3. The CDR3 region is CASSSLAGTDTQYF. The CDR3 DNA is TGTGCCAGCAGCTCCTTAGCGGGAACAGATACGCAGTATTTT. Together with reference TRBV7-3 and TRBJ2-3, the CDR3 gives the full variable domain: GAGVSQTPSNKVTEKGKYVELRCDPISGHTALYWYRQSLGQGPEFLIYFQGTGAADDSGLPNDRFFAVRPEGSVSTLKIQRTERGDSAVYLCASSSLAGTDTQYFGPGTRLTVL.

The chain couples TRBV29-1 to TRBJ2-2; the match to TRBD1 covers 10 bases. This CDR3 contains 13 residues. Germline V gives CDR1 SQVTM, CDR2 ANQGSEA. The V and J ends lost 5 bases and 4 bases, in that order; junction bases with no gene match: 1. The CDR3 region is CSVRTGGTGELFF. In DNA form, the CDR3 reads TGCAGCGTTAGGACAGGGGGCACCGGGGAGCTGTTTTTT.

The chain couples TRBV9 to TRBJ1-2; D call uncertain. This CDR3 is built from 14 residues. Germline-derived CDR1 and CDR2 are SGDLS and YYNGEE. Between the trimmed V and J ends, which lost 0 bases and 6 bases, there was a span of 12 bases. The CDR3 protein is CASSVGRYYHGYTF. The CDR3 DNA is TGTGCCAGCAGCGTAGGCAGGTATTATCATGGCTACACCTTC. Full variable domain (rest looked up from reference TRBV9 and TRBJ1-2): DSGVTQTPKHLITATGQRVTLRCSPRSGDLSVYWYQQSLDQGLQFLIQYYNGEERAKGNILERFSAQQFPDLHSELNLSSLELGDSALYFCASSVGRYYHGYTFGSGTRLTVV.

Many counts were recorded for this clone. The V gene is TRBV19, the J gene TRBJ1-5; D uncertain. Trimming cost V 2 bases and J 7 bases, with 12 bases left between them. From germline, CDR1 is LNHDA and CDR2 SQIVND (reference sequence). The CDR3 has 14 residues. The CDR3 here is CASSITLYQQPQHF. CDR3 DNA: TGTGCCAGTAGTATAACCCTCTACCAACAGCCCCAGCATTTT.

This chain connects TRBV28 to TRBJ2-5; 7 bases map to TRBD2. The CDR3 totals 14 residues. Per germline, CDR1 MDHEN and CDR2 SYDVKM. V was pared by 5 bases and J by 4 bases, with 7 bases of the junction left unmatched. CDR3 nucleotides: TGTGCCAGCAGTGGGGGGGGAGGGCGAGAGACCCAGTACTTC. It translates to CASSGGGGRETQYF.

The rearrangement joins TRBV12-5 to TRBJ2-5; 12 bases map to TRBD1. The CDR3 sequence is 16 residues long. CDR1 and CDR2 (germline): LGHNT, FRNRAP. J gave up 5 bases and V 1 base, and 5 bases lay outside the gene matches. CDR3 coding DNA: TGTGCTAGTGGTTTGGACCGGGACAGGGGGCGTGAGACCCAGTACTTC. It specifies CASGLDRDRGRETQYF.

The chain is built from TRBV6-5 and TRBJ1-2, with 8 bases matching TRBD1. J gave up 7 bases and V 6 bases, and 10 bases lay outside the gene matches. This CDR3 comprises 14 residues. Germline CDR1 reads MNHEY; CDR2 reads SVGAGI. The DNA of the CDR3 is TGTGCCAGCAGCCCCGGGCGACAGGGGTTTGGCTACACCTTC. As protein: CASSPGRQGFGYTF.

The chain links TRBV4-1 to TRBJ2-7; possible D gene TRBD2, 6 bases. There are 12 residues in the CDR3. Looked up from germline, CDR1 is MGHRA and CDR2 is YSYEKL. Trimming removed 10 bases at V and 2 bases at J, with 12 bases between. The CDR3 DNA reads TGCGCCACAAGCGGGCCCACCTACGAGCAGTACTTC. Its protein is CATSGPTYEQYF.

The CDR3 here is CASSLSLAGRTDTQYF. In DNA, the CDR3 is TGTGCCAGCAGCTTGTCCCTAGCGGGGCGCACAGATACGCAGTATTTT. The genes are TRBV5-6 and TRBJ2-3; 9 bases are a match to TRBD2. Germline V gene lookup returns CDR1 SGHDT and CDR2 YYEEEE. V trimming: 1 base; J trimming: 1 base; junction bases outside the gene matches: 4. The CDR3 is 16 residues long.

This chain links TRBV28 with TRBJ2-2, with TRBD2 as a possible D gene (6 bases). The V end was cut by 6 bases, the J end by 6 bases, with 17 bases between. Germline V CDR1 and CDR2: MDHEN, SYDVKM. This CDR3 has 15 residues. The CDR3 protein is CASRPQRGFAGELFF. The CDR3 region has the DNA TGTGCCAGCAGACCCCAACGGGGGTTCGCCGGGGAGCTGTTTTTT. The entire variable domain, with the rest obtained from reference TRBV28 and TRBJ2-2, is as follows: DVKVTQSSRYLVKRTGEKVFLECVQDMDHENMFWYRQDPGLGLRLIYFSYDVKMKEKGDIPEGYSVSREKKERFSLILESASTNQTSMYLCASRPQRGFAGELFFGEGSRLTVL.

The rearrangement links TRBV19 to TRBJ1-2, with a weak D call TRBD1 (6 bases). Germline lookup yields CDR1 LNHDA and CDR2 SQIVND (reference sequence). The CDR3 is 12 residues long. The germline V and J ends were trimmed by 4 bases and 8 bases, with 11 bases remaining between them. The CDR3 DNA reads TGTGCCAGTAGTACAGGGGTAGGGGGCTACACCTTC. This gives the protein CASSTGVGGYTF. Using reference TRBV19 and TRBJ1-2 for the parts outside the CDR3, the full variable domain is DGGITQSPKYLFRKEGQNVTLSCEQNLNHDAMYWYRQDPGQGLRLIYYSQIVNDFQKGDIAEGYSVSREKKESFPLTVTSAQKNPTAFYLCASSTGVGGYTFGSGTRLTVV.

V and J are TRBV30 and TRBJ1-1; TRBD1 matches 7 bases. Losses at the gene ends were 0 bases for V and 5 bases for J; bases not matched to a gene: 3. CDR3 length equals 13 residues. CDR1 is GTSNPN, CDR2 SVGIG, per germline (reference sequence). The CDR3 DNA is TGTGCCTGGAGTGTACGACAGGGAACTGAAGCTTTCTTT. Translated, it gives CAWSVRQGTEAFF.

V and J are TRBV28 and TRBJ1-5, with TRBD1 matching 9 bases. V was pared by 6 bases and J by 6 bases, with 9 bases of the junction left unmatched. The germline V gene encodes CDR1 MDHEN and CDR2 SYDVKM. CDR3 size: 15 residues. DNA for the CDR3: TGTGCCAGCAGCCTCCGGGACAGGGCAGTTCAGCCCCAGCATTTT. Its translation: CASSLRDRAVQPQHF.

The V and J genes are TRBV7-9 and TRBJ2-7; the D gene is possibly TRBD1 (5 bases). This CDR3 comprises 14 residues. V shed 1 base and J shed 0 bases, with 7 bases lying between them. In germline, CDR1 is SEHNR, CDR2 FQNEAQ (reference sequence). CDR3 residues: CASSLEQDSYEQYF. DNA for the CDR3: TGTGCCAGCAGCTTAGAACAGGACTCCTACGAGCAGTACTTC.

The chain links TRBV29-1 to TRBJ1-2, with D hard to call. The CDR3 is 12 amino acids. Germline V lookup: CDR1 SQVTM, CDR2 ANQGSEA. V lost 7 bases to trimming and J lost 4 bases, with 13 bases between them. CDR3 coding DNA: TGCAGCGCCGCGGACTCTTTCTATGGCTACACCTTC. It translates to CSAADSFYGYTF.

The genes are TRBV27 and TRBJ1-6; D gene ambiguous. The length of the CDR3 is 14 residues. Germline-derived CDR1 and CDR2 are MNHEY and SMNVEV (reference sequence). Trimming shortened V by 6 bases and J by 9 bases, and 15 bases separated the two germline ends. The CDR3, as DNA: TGTGCCAGCAGATCGGGCATACGGGGTTCACCCCTCCACTTT. Its protein is CASRSGIRGSPLHF.

This clone was seen only a few times. This chain links TRBV9 with TRBJ1-1, with 7 nucleotides matching TRBD1. The CDR3 covers 13 residues. Looked up from germline, CDR1 is SGDLS and CDR2 is YYNGEE. The junction had 5 bases not matched to a gene; V was cut back by 1 base and J by 8 bases. CDR3 in DNA: TGTGCCAGCAGCGTACTCGTAGGGGGCGAAGCTTTCTTT. Translating gives CASSVLVGGEAFF. The complete variable domain, with remaining parts taken from reference TRBV9 and TRBJ1-1, reads DSGVTQTPKHLITATGQRVTLRCSPRSGDLSVYWYQQSLDQGLQFLIQYYNGEERAKGNILERFSAQQFPDLHSELNLSSLELGDSALYFCASSVLVGGEAFFGQGTRLTVV.

There are a few counts of this clone. V and J are TRBV5-8 and TRBJ2-5; TRBD2 might be the D (6 bases). The V end lost 1 base, the J end lost 0 bases, and 13 bases lay between the germline ends. Germline V gene sequence: CDR1 SGHTS, CDR2 YDEGEE. The CDR3 is 16 amino acids. The CDR3 DNA reads TGTGCCAGCAGCTTGATGATAGCGGTAAACCAAGAGACCCAGTACTTC. It yields the protein CASSLMIAVNQETQYF.

The chain carries TRBV18 and TRBJ1-6, with a tentative D call TRBD1 (6 bases). The V end was cut by 2 bases, the J end by 7 bases, with 21 bases between. The CDR3 is 18 amino acids. Germline CDR1 reads KGHSH; CDR2 reads LQKENI. The CDR3 region is CASSPIFVRRDTNSPLHF. The CDR3 region has the DNA TGTGCCAGCTCACCAATATTCGTCCGCCGGGACACCAATTCACCCCTCCACTTT.